The TCR beta chain under discussion was sequenced for a study of T cells after yellow fever vaccination. Regarding the study as a whole: Repertoires obtained by FACS sorting could include abundant clonotypes that entered as contaminants from the bulk population. Shared CD4/CD8 clonotypes were a small share, likely from convergent recombination.

The CDR3 is 16 amino acids. From germline, CDR1 is LGHNA and CDR2 YSLEER. The germline V and J ends were trimmed by 1 base and 0 bases, with 7 bases remaining between them. Researchers made TCR cDNA using 5'RACE template switching, and this step added a universal primer site and UMIs. TCRdb ran MiXCR on the 5' RACE reads and lists one entry per CDR3 protein. The table records around 320,000 distinct CDR3 sequences, around 4.4% of them present only once. On this clonotype itself: Antigen unknown.

The source is a young man who received the YFV17D yellow fever vaccine. Sequencing used PBMCs, obtained 15 days after the yellow fever booster vaccination. V usage is TRBV4-3 and J usage is TRBJ2-6; D unresolved. CDR3: CASSQGLPSGANVLTF. The DNA for the CDR3 is TGCGCCAGCAGCCAAGGGTTACCCTCTGGGGCCAACGTCCTGACTTTC.